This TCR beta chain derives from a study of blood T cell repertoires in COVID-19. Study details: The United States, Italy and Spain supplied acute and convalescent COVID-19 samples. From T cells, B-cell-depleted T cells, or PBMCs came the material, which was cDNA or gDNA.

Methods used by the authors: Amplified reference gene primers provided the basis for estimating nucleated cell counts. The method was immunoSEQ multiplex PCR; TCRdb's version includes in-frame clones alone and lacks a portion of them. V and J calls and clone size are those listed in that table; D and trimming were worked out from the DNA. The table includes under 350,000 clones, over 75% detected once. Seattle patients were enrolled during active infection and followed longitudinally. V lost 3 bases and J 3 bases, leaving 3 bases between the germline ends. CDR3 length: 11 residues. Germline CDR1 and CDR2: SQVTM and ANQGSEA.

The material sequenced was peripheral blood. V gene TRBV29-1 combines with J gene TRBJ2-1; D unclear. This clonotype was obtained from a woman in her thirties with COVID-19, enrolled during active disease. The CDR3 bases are TGCAGCGTTGATTACTACAATGAGCAGTTCTTC. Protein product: CSVDYYNEQFF.